This entry lists 4 T cell receptor beta chains sequenced from one sample in a study of chemoradiotherapy in HPV16-positive cancers. The assay was immunoSEQ multiplex PCR, and TCRdb's table has in-frame clones only and misses some. The table lists about 12,000 clones, roughly 90% of them singletons. Sequencing was performed on blood, taken from a patient who underwent chemoradiotherapy. The receptors come from a human donor with HPV-associated anogenital cancer.

This clone has only a few counts. The V call is TRBV4-3, the J call TRBJ2-3; tentatively, D is TRBD2 (6 bases). From germline, CDR1 is LGHNA and CDR2 YSLEER. CDR3 length equals 14 residues. Between the trimmed V and J ends, which lost 5 bases and 2 bases, there was a span of 11 bases. CDR3 region: CASSWRVPTDTQYF. CDR3 in DNA: TGCGCCAGCAGCTGGAGGGTCCCCACAGATACGCAGTATTTT.

V usage is TRBV7-3 and J usage is TRBJ2-6; possibly TRBD1 or TRBD2 for D (5 bases each). V lost 5 bases, J lost 0 bases, and 17 bases lay in between. The CDR3 runs 18 residues. Germline V gives CDR1 SGHTA, CDR2 FQGTGA. CDR3: CASSPRPGRNSGANVLTF. The CDR3 DNA is TGTGCCAGCAGCCCCCGACCGGGACGGAACTCTGGGGCCAACGTCCTGACTTTC.

CDR3 DNA: TGCGCCAGCAAGGACCGAGCAACTAATGAAAAACTGTTTTTT. This gives the protein CASKDRATNEKLFF. This chain links TRBV5-1 with TRBJ1-4; D unclear. Germline assignment: CDR1 SGHRS and CDR2 YFSETQ. The CDR3 consists of 14 residues. Trimming pared 6 bases from V and 0 bases from J, leaving 9 bases between. The whole variable domain, filled in from reference TRBV5-1 and TRBJ1-4, reads KAGVTQTPRYLIKTRGQQVTLSCSPISGHRSVSWYQQTPGQGLQFLFEYFSETQRNKGNFPGRFSGRQFSNSRSEMNVSTLELGDSALYLCASKDRATNEKLFFGSGTQLSVL.

CDR3 sequence (DNA): TGTGCCAGCAGCCACCCGGGGCACAATGAGCAGTTCTTC. Amino acids: CASSHPGHNEQFF. This chain uses TRBV14 with TRBJ2-1; D may correspond to TRBD1 or TRBD2 (5 bases each). This CDR3 has 13 residues. The germline gives CDR1 SGHDN, CDR2 FVKESK. V gave up 3 bases and J gave up 5 bases, with 8 bases separating them.